A single sample is the source of the 26 T cell receptor beta chains below, sequenced in a study of Graves' ophthalmopathy and Graves' hyperthyroidism. RNA transcripts served as template for amplifying TCR beta CDR3 sequences. First-round RT-PCR relied on HTBI primers, and a second-round multiplex PCR came next. TCRdb processed the multiplex PCR reads anew with MiXCR; each CDR3 protein has one entry. This sample has some 1.1 million distinct CDR3 sequences, with less than 45% found just once. Material for sequencing was peripheral blood or thyroid tissue (not recorded which). The receptors stem from an adult man with Graves' hyperthyroidism.

This clonotype was detected many times. CDR3 amino acids: CASSLYALNEQYF. CDR3 in DNA: TGTGCCAGCAGCTTATATGCGCTCAACGAGCAGTACTTC. This chain links TRBV7-2 with TRBJ2-7; D remains ambiguous. The CDR3 extends over 13 amino acids. V lost 2 bases and J lost 5, with 10 bases in between. Germline V gives CDR1 SGHTA, CDR2 FQGNSA.

The sample holds many counts of this clonotype. This chain links TRBV7-8 with TRBJ1-1, with D tentatively TRBD1 (6 bases). Trimming removed 7 bases at V and 1 base at J, with 13 bases between. This CDR3 is 14 amino acids long. Germline V gene data show CDR1 as SGHVS and CDR2 as FQNEAQ. The CDR3, as DNA: TGTGCCAGCAACCGGGGGGGGCGGAACACTGAAGCTTTCTTT. As protein: CASNRGGRNTEAFF.

Concerning this clonotype itself: A much bigger clone sits one base away, suggesting this may be a read error. The rearrangement joins TRBV5-5 to TRBJ2-7, with 8 nucleotides matching TRBD1. CDR3 length: 14 residues. The germline V gene has CDR1 SGHKS and CDR2 YYEKEE (reference sequence). CDR3 protein: CASSTGQGADEHYF. CDR3 bases: TGTGCCAGCAGCACCGGACAGGGAGCAGACGAGCACTACTTC.

There are a few counts of this clonotype. The J gene is TRBJ2-7, the V gene TRBV13; TRBD1 is a possible D gene (5 bases). Trimming took off 5 bases at V and 5 bases at J, with 25 bases between the two ends. CDR3 size: 17 residues. Germline V lookup: CDR1 PRHDT, CDR2 FYEKMQ (reference sequence). The CDR3 coding sequence is TGTGCCAGCAGCCCCAACCCCACCGGACATCCCATCCACGAGCAGTACTTC. The encoded protein is CASSPNPTGHPIHEQYF.

Ten or more counts support this clonotype. The chain links TRBV4-1 to TRBJ2-5; D may be TRBD2 (5 bases). Trimming left V 3 bases short and J 5 bases short, with 10 bases between. From germline, CDR1 is MGHRA and CDR2 YSYEKL. The CDR3 loop spans 13 amino acids. CDR3: CASSQDGMETQYF. In nucleotides, the CDR3 is TGCGCCAGCAGCCAGGACGGGATGGAGACCCAGTACTTC.

This clonotype has at least ten counts. The chain has TRBV20-1 and TRBJ1-5, with D perhaps TRBD1 (6 bases). The CDR3 covers 15 residues. Germline V gene lookup returns CDR1 DFQATT and CDR2 SNEGSKA (reference sequence). V was cut by 1 base and J by 3 bases, with 13 bases left in between. The CDR3 is CSARGSRGHNQPQHF. CDR3 nucleotides: TGCAGTGCTAGAGGAAGCAGGGGCCACAATCAGCCCCAGCATTTT.

The CDR3 nucleotides read TGCAGCTCAATCGGACAGGGAAGCTCCTACGAGCAGTACTTC. This encodes CSSIGQGSSYEQYF. The chain links TRBV29-1 to TRBJ2-7, with 8 bases aligning to TRBD1. J was trimmed by 0 bases and V by 8 bases; bases with no gene match: 9. The CDR3 length is 14 residues. CDR1 SQVTM and CDR2 ANQGSEA come from the germline V gene.

This clonotype has ten or more counts. V usage is TRBV7-6 and J usage is TRBJ1-5; no reliable D call. Trimming removed 3 bases at V and 5 bases at J, with 8 bases between. CDR1 SGHVS and CDR2 FNYEAQ come from the germline V gene. This CDR3 has 13 residues. The CDR3 DNA follows: TGTGCCAGCAGCTTGGGGAGCTATCAGCCCCAGCATTTT. Amino acid sequence: CASSLGSYQPQHF.

Ten or more counts support this clonotype. The V and J genes are TRBV2 and TRBJ2-5; TRBD2 matches at 12 bases. The junction had 7 bases not matched to a gene; V was cut back by 6 bases and J by 5 bases. CDR3 length equals 15 residues. Germline CDR1 reads SNHLY; CDR2 reads FYNNEI. CDR3 coding DNA: TGTGCCAGCAGCCCGACTAGCGGGAGCGGTGAGACCCAGTACTTC. Translation: CASSPTSGSGETQYF.

This clonotype was detected ten times or more. The chain links TRBV24-1 to TRBJ1-5; 9 positions match TRBD1. The CDR3 is 16 residues long. Germline V CDR1 and CDR2: KGHDR, SFDVKD. V gave up 2 bases and J gave up 6 bases; unmatched junction bases: 7. Written as DNA, the CDR3 is TGTGCCACCAGTGATTCCGGGACAGGGAGGATTCAGCCCCAGCATTTT. This codes for CATSDSGTGRIQPQHF.

The chain recombines TRBV28 with TRBJ1-4; the D gene is possibly TRBD1 (5 bases). The CDR3 totals 13 residues. Germline-derived CDR1 and CDR2 are MDHEN and SYDVKM. Trimming stripped 4 bases from V and 7 bases from J, with 10 bases between. The CDR3 reads CASSSDGGEKLFF. As DNA, the CDR3 is TGTGCCAGCAGTTCTGATGGGGGTGAAAAACTGTTTTTT. The full variable domain, its missing parts supplied by reference TRBV28 and TRBJ1-4, is DVKVTQSSRYLVKRTGEKVFLECVQDMDHENMFWYRQDPGLGLRLIYFSYDVKMKEKGDIPEGYSVSREKKERFSLILESASTNQTSMYLCASSSDGGEKLFFGSGTQLSVL.

This clonotype was counted many times. The V gene is TRBV24-1, the J gene TRBJ2-2; TRBD2 is a possible D gene (6 bases). The CDR3 sequence is 14 residues long. The germline V and J ends were trimmed by 9 bases and 0 bases, with 10 bases remaining between them. From germline, CDR1 is KGHDR and CDR2 SFDVKD. The CDR3 bases are TGTGCCACCGGTGGGGGGACGAACACCGGGGAGCTGTTTTTT. Its protein product is CATGGGTNTGELFF.

Concerning this clonotype: A read error may produce the germline difference seen at one junction end. The genes are TRBV10-2 and TRBJ2-6; 7 bases match TRBD1. The germline gives CDR1 WSHSY, CDR2 SAAADI. This CDR3 is built from 15 residues. Written as DNA, the CDR3 is TGTGCCAGCAGTAAGGGGGCTCTGGGGGCCAACGTCCTGACTTTC. This translates into CASSKGALGANVLTF.

Notes on this clonotype: The junction and the germline gene differ at one end; a read error may be behind it. The chain has TRBV5-1 and TRBJ1-4; 10 bases map to TRBD1. Germline V gene sequence: CDR1 SGHRS, CDR2 YFSETQ. The CDR3 totals 14 residues. The CDR3 DNA reads TGCGCCAGCAGCACGGACAGGGGGACCGAAAAACTCTTTTTT. It is translated as CASSTDRGTEKLFF.

Ten or more counts support this clonotype. The chain joins TRBV7-8 to TRBJ2-7; D gene uncertain. Germline CDR1 reads SGHVS; CDR2 reads FQNEAQ. The CDR3 contains 12 residues. V was pared by 4 bases and J by 4 bases, with 8 bases between. Written as DNA, the CDR3 is TGTGCCAGCAGCTCATGGATGTACGAGCAGTACTTC. The encoded protein is CASSSWMYEQYF.

The CDR3 sequence is CASSEQGPVPQHF. The CDR3 DNA reads TGTGCCAGCAGTGAGCAGGGTCCGGTGCCCCAGCATTTT. This chain joins TRBV2 and TRBJ1-5; perhaps TRBD1 as D (5 bases). V lost 3 bases, J lost 9 bases, and 12 bases lay in between. CDR3 size: 13 residues. CDR1 SNHLY and CDR2 FYNNEI come from the germline V gene.

The V gene is TRBV10-3, the J gene TRBJ1-2; 7 nucleotides align to TRBD1. The CDR3 runs to 13 residues. Germline lookup yields CDR1 ENHRY and CDR2 SYGVKD. J gave up 6 bases and V 6 bases, and 7 bases lay outside the gene matches. The CDR3, as DNA: TGTGCCATCAGCAAAGACAGGGCAAATGGCTACACCTTC. This translates into CAISKDRANGYTF.

A remark on this clonotype: The junction and the germline gene differ at one end; a read error may be behind it. The J gene is TRBJ2-7, the V gene TRBV10-2, with TRBD2 as a possible D gene (5 bases). The CDR3 length is 14 residues. Looked up from germline, CDR1 is WSHSY and CDR2 is SAAADI. The DNA of the CDR3 is TGTGCCAGCAGATCCAGGACGGGATTTTACGAGCAGTACTTC. Protein product: CASRSRTGFYEQYF.

This clonotype came up once. The chain recombines TRBV7-2 with TRBJ2-3; D not resolved. With 8 bases removed from V and 4 bases from J, the gap between germline ends came to 16 bases. Germline V lookup: CDR1 SGHTA, CDR2 FQGNSA. The CDR3 is made up of 14 amino acids. CDR3 nucleotide sequence: TGTGCCAGCCGCGACCTATTTGGCCCAGATACGCAGTATTTT. It yields the protein CASRDLFGPDTQYF.

This clonotype was recorded many times. This chain links TRBV7-8 with TRBJ2-7, with TRBD1 as a possible D gene (5 bases). The CDR3 consists of 14 residues. From germline, CDR1 is SGHVS and CDR2 FQNEAQ. The V end lost 8 bases, the J end lost 6 bases, and 20 bases lay between the germline ends. CDR3 protein: CASSIRETIGEQYF. The CDR3 DNA is TGTGCCAGCTCCATCAGGGAAACAATTGGCGAGCAGTACTTC.

The chain joins TRBV24-1 to TRBJ1-5, with 8 bases that match TRBD1. The J segment lost 6 bases and the V segment lost 4 bases, leaving 10 bases of the junction unmatched. CDR3 length equals 16 residues. In germline, CDR1 is KGHDR, CDR2 SFDVKD. The CDR3 sequence: CATSDPRQGPGQPQHF. As DNA, the CDR3 is TGTGCCACCAGTGACCCCCGACAGGGGCCAGGTCAGCCCCAGCATTTT.

This clonotype was observed a few times. The chain uses TRBV28 and TRBJ1-2; tentatively, D is TRBD1 (5 bases). The V gene lost 7 bases and the J gene lost 4 bases, with 16 bases spanning the gap. Per germline, CDR1 MDHEN and CDR2 SYDVKM. CDR3 length: 14 residues. CDR3 sequence: CASKTGATLYGYTF. The CDR3 nucleotides read TGTGCCAGCAAAACCGGGGCTACGCTCTATGGCTACACCTTC.

V usage is TRBV3-1 and J usage is TRBJ1-1, with TRBD1 as a possible D gene (5 bases). Per germline, CDR1 LGHDT and CDR2 YNNKEL (reference sequence). This CDR3 region has 14 residues. Trimming took 0 bases from V and 6 from J, leaving 11 bases between them. The CDR3 nucleotides are TGTGCCAGCAGCCAAGATCTCGGGGGGTCTGAAGCTTTCTTT. Amino acid sequence: CASSQDLGGSEAFF.

V gene TRBV6-1 combines with J gene TRBJ1-2; D is uncertain. The germline CDR1 and CDR2 sequences are MNHNS and SASEGT. The CDR3 extends over 15 amino acids. V was cut by 7 bases and J by 7 bases, with 22 bases left in between. The CDR3 sequence is CASNKSHTRYVGYTF. The CDR3, as DNA: TGTGCCAGCAATAAGTCTCATACTCGTTATGTTGGCTACACCTTC.

About this clonotype itself: A much more abundant neighbour one base away suggests this may be a read error. This chain joins TRBV19 and TRBJ2-7; possibly TRBD1 for D (5 bases). This CDR3 comprises 13 residues. Looked up from germline, CDR1 is LNHDA and CDR2 is SQIVND (reference sequence). The CDR3 DNA reads as TGCAGTGCTAGGCCTCAAACAGGATCCGAGCAGTACTTC. Translating gives CSARPQTGSEQYF.

This clonotype was counted at least ten times. This chain joins TRBV7-6 and TRBJ2-7; D call uncertain. Trimming removed 1 base at V and 0 bases at J, with 10 bases between. This CDR3 comprises 15 residues. Germline V gives CDR1 SGHVS, CDR2 FNYEAQ. The CDR3 sequence: CASSLDQSSSYEQYF. The CDR3 DNA reads TGTGCCAGCAGCTTAGATCAGTCTAGCTCCTACGAGCAGTACTTC.